The sequence of this T cell receptor beta chain was determined in a study of T cell responses to AZD1222 COVID-19 vaccine (dated by TCRdb to the early 2020s). For the wider study: Because spike-specific TCR depth and breadth did not differ between the two schedules, AZD1222 recipients who got a second dose at roughly 4 weeks were pooled with those who got a second dose at roughly 12 weeks. A total of over 230 trial participants underwent TCR sequencing, of whom some 210 received two doses of AZD1222 and about 26 received two doses of the MenACWY control vaccine. Trial participants were enrolled by age into subgroups of 18-55, 56-69 and 70-plus years, and 148, 28 and 57 TCR-sequenced participants, respectively, were included in these subgroups.

From its cysteine to its phenylalanine, the CDR3 spans 18 amino acids. The CDR3 DNA has 54 bases and is translated from base 1. The CDR1 and CDR2 encoded by the germline V gene (reference sequence) are MNHEY and SMNVEV. V was cut back by 1 base and J by 0 bases, leaving a gap of 13 bases between them. In regard to this clone: Its antigen is still unknown. No quality values exist for individual bases; no much larger clone is one base distant.

The paper as a whole reports these results and caveats: Because no day 14 peak-response samples were available, the repertoires could be characterized only after the peak T cell response. After two AZD1222 doses, spike-specific TCR breadth and depth were significantly higher than at day 0 and than in MenACWY recipients. Conclusions about previously exposed vaccinees were limited because only 6 or 7 AZD1222 recipients were SARS-CoV-2 seropositive at baseline. Epitopes outside the regions mutated in the B.1.351 and B.1.1.7 variants were reportedly recognized by nearly half of the unique spike-specific TCRs. In the small 56-69-year group, the increase in depth fell short of significance, most likely because of low power. Participants were mostly white British, with more females than males. The authors suggested clonal diversity may have been underestimated. The whole spike protein was spanned by vaccine-associated CD4 TCRs, and dominant responses were seen in regions 160-218 and 743-854.

The time point label, as the study defines it: baseline before first vaccination. Vaccinee samples came from UK trials COV001 and COV002, including a single-blind randomized controlled phase 2/3 trial of AZD1222 (ChAdOx1 nCoV-19) in healthy adults. For TCRbeta chain sequencing, PBMC samples were collected from trial participants at day 0 and at day 28 after the second dose. The CDR3 regions of human TCRbeta chains were analyzed by immunosequencing. In the paper's pipeline: Repertoire TCRs were matched against a reference library of SARS-CoV-2-specific TCRs generated with the MIRA antigen-specificity platform. Breadth was defined as the fraction of unique TCRs that were SARS-CoV-2-associated, and depth was defined as the fraction of total T cells that were SARS-CoV-2-associated. Each spike-specific TCR was assigned to its reactive spike region and to a CD4 or CD8 class using the MIRA data. Log10-transformed breadth and depth values were compared by one-way ANOVA with Sidak's multiple comparisons tests. TCRdb obtained this table from immuneACCESS and retained in-frame rearrangements with V and J assigned. These tables miss some clones; where compared with another copy, unresolved V genes account for less than half of the shortfall, and the remainder is unexplained. V and J calls and clone size follow that table, whereas D and trimming were derived from the DNA. This sample has about 100,000 clones in its table, and roughly 86% of those were observed once. The ten biggest clones cover 5% of the sample.

Sequenced material: peripheral blood, taken on day 0 of AZD1222 vaccination. This TCR derives from an adult in good health. The rearranged chain carries TRBV27 and TRBJ1-6; no D gene call is confident. CDR3 sequence: CASSLLHRKSSYNSPLHF. The sequenced DNA: TGTGCCAGCAGTTTATTGCACAGAAAGAGCTCCTATAATTCACCCCTCCACTTT.